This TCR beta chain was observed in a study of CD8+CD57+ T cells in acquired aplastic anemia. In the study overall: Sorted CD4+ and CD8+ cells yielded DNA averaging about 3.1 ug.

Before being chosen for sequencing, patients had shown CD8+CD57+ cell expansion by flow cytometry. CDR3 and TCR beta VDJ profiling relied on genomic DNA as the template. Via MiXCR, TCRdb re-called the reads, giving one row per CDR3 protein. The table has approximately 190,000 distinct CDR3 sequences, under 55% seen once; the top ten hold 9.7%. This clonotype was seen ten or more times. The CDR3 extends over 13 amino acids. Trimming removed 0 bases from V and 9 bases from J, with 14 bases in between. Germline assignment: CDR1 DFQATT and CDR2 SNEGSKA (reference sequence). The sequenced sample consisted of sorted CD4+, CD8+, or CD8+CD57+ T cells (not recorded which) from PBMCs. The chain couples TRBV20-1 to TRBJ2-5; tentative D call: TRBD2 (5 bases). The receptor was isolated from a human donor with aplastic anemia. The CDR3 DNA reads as TGCAGTGCTAGAGATCCTAGCCCCGGGGCCCAGTACTTC. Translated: CSARDPSPGAQYF.